The rows below give T cell receptor beta chains drawn from one sample of a study of T-cell reconstitution after alpha-beta-depleted transplantation in children. TCRdb reprocessed the PCR reads via MiXCR and lists one record per CDR3 protein. This table holds about 350,000 distinct CDR3 sequences, 15% to 20% found once. The specimen comprised PBMCs, mostly from graft donor cells, sampled 360 days after TCRalphabeta/CD19-depleted stem cell transplant. Source of these receptors: a male patient aged 2-10 years who had a stem cell transplant for acute lymphoblastic leukemia, so the T cells may come from the graft donor. CDR3s include the opening cysteine and the closing phenylalanine or tryptophan. D genes are given only for firm matches. Where a row states a size, it is once, few, many or the class of an expanded clone; other rows omit it.

V: TRBV4-2
size: -
D: -
J: TRBJ2-7
CDR3: CASRTTGGSYEQYF
DNA: TGTGCCAGCAGGACCACAGGAGGTTCCTACGAGCAGTACTTC

V: TRBV7-2
size: few
D: -
J: TRBJ2-3
CDR3: CASSLGGRRSDTQYF
DNA: TGTGCCAGCAGCTTAGGAGGGAGAAGGTCAGATACGCAGTATTTT

V: TRBV12-3/TRBV12-4
size: -
D: -
J: TRBJ1-2
CDR3: CASSTGIFYGYTF
DNA: TGTGCCAGCAGTACAGGGATCTTTTATGGCTACACCTTC

V: TRBV29-1
size: -
D: TRBD2
J: TRBJ2-3
CDR3: CSGGLAGVVDTQYF
DNA: TGCAGCGGGGGACTAGCGGGAGTAGTAGATACGCAGTATTTT

V: TRBV27
size: few
D: TRBD2
J: TRBJ2-2
CDR3: CASSPLLPSSGGNTGELFF
DNA: TGTGCCAGCAGTCCCCTCTTACCCTCTAGCGGGGGGAACACCGGGGAGCTGTTTTTT

V: TRBV12-3/TRBV12-4
size: few
D: -
J: TRBJ2-1
CDR3: CASSFAGYNEQFF
DNA: TGTGCCAGCAGTTTTGCAGGGTACAATGAGCAGTTCTTC

V: TRBV15
size: -
D: -
J: TRBJ2-1
CDR3: CATSLDQGEQFF
DNA: TGTGCCACCAGCCTAGATCAGGGTGAGCAGTTCTTC

V: TRBV20-1
size: few
D: TRBD2
J: TRBJ2-2
CDR3: CSARGRLASNTGELFF
DNA: TGCAGTGCTAGAGGCCGACTAGCGTCGAACACCGGGGAGCTGTTTTTT

V: TRBV15
size: -
D: -
J: TRBJ1-4
CDR3: CATSQREKLFF
DNA: TGTGCCACCAGCCAACGTGAAAAACTGTTTTTT

V: TRBV20-1
size: few
D: TRBD1
J: TRBJ2-5
CDR3: CSARGRGETQYF
DNA: TGCAGTGCTAGGGGCAGGGGGGAGACCCAGTACTTC

V: TRBV20-1
size: -
D: -
J: TRBJ1-4
CDR3: CSASAGGLREKLFF
DNA: TGCAGTGCTAGCGCCGGGGGGCTTAGAGAAAAACTGTTTTTT

V: TRBV20-1
size: -
D: TRBD2
J: TRBJ2-3
CDR3: CSAMSRASGYDTQYF
DNA: TGCAGTGCCATGTCTCGGGCTAGCGGGTATGATACGCAGTATTTT

V: TRBV12-3/TRBV12-4
size: many
D: TRBD1
J: TRBJ1-6
CDR3: CASSLAGGIPPLHF
DNA: TGTGCCAGCAGTTTGGCAGGGGGAATACCACCCCTCCACTTT

V: TRBV2
size: many
D: -
J: TRBJ2-7
CDR3: CASIGGLGQYF
DNA: TGTGCCAGCATTGGAGGTCTAGGGCAGTACTTC

V: TRBV4-3
size: -
D: TRBD2
J: TRBJ2-5
CDR3: CASSQDPSGRAQETQYF
DNA: TGCGCCAGCAGCCAAGATCCTAGCGGGAGAGCACAAGAGACCCAGTACTTC

V: TRBV29-1
size: -
D: -
J: TRBJ2-7
CDR3: CSVESRDTVSYEQYF
DNA: TGCAGCGTTGAATCACGGGACACGGTCTCCTACGAGCAGTACTTC

V: TRBV5-1
size: -
D: -
J: TRBJ2-1
CDR3: CASSLGAGSSYNEQFF
DNA: TGCGCCAGCAGCTTGGGGGCGGGGAGCTCCTACAATGAGCAGTTCTTC

V: TRBV28
size: -
D: -
J: TRBJ2-5
CDR3: CASSLRDIKETQYF
DNA: TGTGCCAGCAGTCTCCGGGACATAAAAGAGACCCAGTACTTC

V: TRBV6-5
size: -
D: -
J: TRBJ1-2
CDR3: CASSYLAGNYGYTF
DNA: TGTGCCAGCAGTTACCTCGCAGGGAACTATGGCTACACCTTC

V: TRBV5-1
size: -
D: TRBD2
J: TRBJ2-7
CDR3: CASSQTSGYYEQYF
DNA: TGCGCCAGCAGCCAGACTAGCGGATACTACGAGCAGTACTTC

V: TRBV7-2
size: few
D: TRBD1
J: TRBJ1-2
CDR3: CASSLYRGNYGYTF
DNA: TGTGCCAGCAGCTTATACAGGGGGAACTATGGCTACACCTTC

V: TRBV4-1
size: -
D: TRBD2
J: TRBJ2-1
CDR3: CASSQERLAAVYNEQFF
DNA: TGCGCCAGCAGCCAAGAGAGGCTAGCGGCCGTCTACAATGAGCAGTTCTTC

V: TRBV5-1
size: -
D: -
J: TRBJ2-3
CDR3: CASSLAPGYDTQYF
DNA: TGCGCCAGCAGCTTGGCTCCAGGGTACGATACGCAGTATTTT

V: TRBV14
size: few
D: TRBD2
J: TRBJ2-5
CDR3: CASSQDALAGGGGETQYF
DNA: TGTGCCAGCAGCCAAGATGCCCTAGCGGGAGGAGGAGGGGAGACCCAGTACTTC

V: TRBV4-3
size: -
D: TRBD1
J: TRBJ2-7
CDR3: CASSLGDRDTYEQYF
DNA: TGCGCCAGCAGCCTAGGGGACAGGGACACCTACGAGCAGTACTTC

V: TRBV9
size: many
D: -
J: TRBJ2-7
CDR3: CASSVEGSYEQYF
DNA: TGTGCCAGCAGCGTAGAAGGATCCTACGAGCAGTACTTC

V: TRBV12-3/TRBV12-4
size: few
D: TRBD1
J: TRBJ2-5
CDR3: CASSPGTGPMLGQETQYF
DNA: TGTGCCAGCAGCCCAGGGACAGGTCCGATGCTAGGCCAAGAGACCCAGTACTTC

V: TRBV12-3/TRBV12-4
size: -
D: -
J: TRBJ2-2
CDR3: CASSFGQGRAGELFF
DNA: TGTGCCAGCAGTTTCGGCCAGGGTCGCGCCGGGGAGCTGTTTTTT

V: TRBV4-3
size: few
D: TRBD2
J: TRBJ2-7
CDR3: CASSQEWSSGSVEQYF
DNA: TGCGCCAGCAGCCAAGAATGGAGTAGCGGGAGTGTTGAGCAGTACTTC

V: TRBV7-9
size: -
D: -
J: TRBJ2-7
CDR3: CASSSGGTTSLGYEQYF
DNA: TGTGCCAGCAGCTCAGGAGGGACCACCTCCTTGGGGTACGAGCAGTACTTC

V: TRBV7-9
size: -
D: -
J: TRBJ1-1
CDR3: CASFWGSGGGEAFF
DNA: TGTGCCAGCTTCTGGGGAAGTGGCGGCGGTGAAGCTTTCTTT

V: TRBV20-1
size: many
D: TRBD1
J: TRBJ1-2
CDR3: CSAQDRGGYGYTF
DNA: TGCAGTGCTCAGGACAGGGGGGGCTATGGCTACACCTTC

V: TRBV4-2
size: few
D: -
J: TRBJ2-5
CDR3: CASSRRSARLGETQYF
DNA: TGTGCCAGCAGCCGCAGGTCGGCTAGGTTAGGAGAGACCCAGTACTTC

V: TRBV24-1
size: -
D: -
J: TRBJ2-2
CDR3: CATSAFPNTGELFF
DNA: TGTGCCACCAGTGCCTTCCCGAACACCGGGGAGCTGTTTTTT

V: TRBV12-1
size: few
D: -
J: TRBJ2-1
CDR3: CASRRGAYSYNEQFF
DNA: TGTGCCAGCAGGCGGGGTGCCTACTCCTACAATGAGCAGTTCTTC

V: TRBV6-2/TRBV6-3
size: many
D: -
J: TRBJ2-5
CDR3: CASSQMTSPYQETQYF
DNA: TGTGCCAGCAGTCAGATGACATCGCCCTACCAAGAGACCCAGTACTTC

V: TRBV15
size: -
D: TRBD2
J: TRBJ2-5
CDR3: CATSRLGLAGGSDGVETQYF
DNA: TGTGCCACCAGCAGACTAGGACTAGCGGGAGGGTCCGATGGTGTTGAGACCCAGTACTTC